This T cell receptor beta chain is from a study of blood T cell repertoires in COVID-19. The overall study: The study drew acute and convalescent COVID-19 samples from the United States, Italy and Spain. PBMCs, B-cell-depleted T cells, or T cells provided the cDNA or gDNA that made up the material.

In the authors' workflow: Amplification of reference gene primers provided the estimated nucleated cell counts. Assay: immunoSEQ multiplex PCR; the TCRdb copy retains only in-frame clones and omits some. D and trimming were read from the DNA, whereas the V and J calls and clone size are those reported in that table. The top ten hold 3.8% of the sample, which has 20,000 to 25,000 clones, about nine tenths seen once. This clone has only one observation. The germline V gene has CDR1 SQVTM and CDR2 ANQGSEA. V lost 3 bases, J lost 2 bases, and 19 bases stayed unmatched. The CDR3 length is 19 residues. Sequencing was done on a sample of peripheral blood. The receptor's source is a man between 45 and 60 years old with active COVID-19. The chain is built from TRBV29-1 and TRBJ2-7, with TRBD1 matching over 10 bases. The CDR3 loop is CSVDLSPFGTGVTTYEQYF. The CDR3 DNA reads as TGCAGCGTTGATCTGTCACCGTTTGGGACAGGGGTAACAACCTACGAGCAGTACTTC.